This T cell receptor beta chain appears in the sequencing data of a study of T-cell reconstitution after alpha-beta-depleted transplantation in children. Study findings and constraints: Several hundred graft clones that had expanded were reportedly the source of alpha-beta T cells about two months after transplant. By one year post-transplant, T-cell counts and diversity largely arose from T cells that were newly produced.

TCRbeta library preparation incorporated unique molecular identifiers. TCRdb fed the PCR reads into MiXCR, producing one record per CDR3 protein. Of 250,000 or so distinct CDR3 sequences listed, 20% to 30% are singletons. CDR1 MGHRA and CDR2 YSYEKL come from the germline V gene. After removal of 5 bases from V and 4 bases from J, the junction contained 13 bases not matched to a gene. The length of the CDR3 is 16 residues. This clonotype was seen a handful of times. Its antigen is currently unknown. The chain uses TRBV4-1 and TRBJ1-1; 7 bases are shared with TRBD1. The TCR comes from a female patient between 2 and 15 years old who had a stem cell transplant for congenital amegakaryocytic thrombocytopenia, so the T cells may come from the graft donor. The sequencing here drew on PBMCs, mostly from graft donor cells, taken 360 days after TCRalphabeta/CD19-depleted stem cell transplant. CDR3 nucleotides: TGCGCCAGCAGCGCATACCTGACAGGGTTGAGCACTGAAGCTTTCTTT. Protein product: CASSAYLTGLSTEAFF.